This TCR beta chain is drawn from a study of T cell responses to AZD1222 COVID-19 vaccine. In germline, CDR1 is LGHDT, CDR2 YNNKEL (reference sequence). The CDR3 consists of 14 residues. The ends lost 7 bases at V and 5 bases at J; junction bases unmatched: 10. Generated by immunoSEQ multiplex PCR, the TCRdb table keeps only in-frame clones and is missing some. The data show 90,000 to 130,000 clones, around 93% seen once. The sample in question was peripheral blood, obtained on day 0 of AZD1222 vaccination. The receptor comes from an adult in good health. The V gene is TRBV3-1 (or the pseudogene TRBV3-2), the J gene TRBJ1-2; 7 bases agree with TRBD1. The CDR3 loop reads CASNRQGGEYGYTF. The CDR3 DNA reads TGTGCCAGCAACCGACAGGGAGGAGAATATGGCTACACCTTC.